This TCR beta chain was identified during a study of cytomegalovirus exposure and HLA in healthy donors. Study-level background: Roughly 180 million T cells yielded over 90 million unique TCR beta sequences in earlier analysis.

The PCR employed 60 Vbeta primers together with 13 Jbeta primers. Generated by immunoSEQ multiplex PCR, the TCRdb table keeps only in-frame clones and is missing some. The top ten clones hold 4.7% of a sample with approximately 170,000 clones, 70% to 75% of them seen once. After removal of 2 bases from V and 7 bases from J, the junction contained 9 bases not matched to a gene. The CDR3 contains 17 residues. Germline lookup yields CDR1 SGHVS and CDR2 FNYEAQ. The receptor's source is a man aged 18-30 years in good health and CMV-seropositive. This chain links TRBV7-6 with TRBJ1-6; 9 bases map to TRBD1. Sequencing was performed on PBMCs. The CDR3 DNA follows: TGTGCCAGCAGCTTAAACTCCCCGACAGGGGGGAATTCACCCCTCCACTTT. Encoded protein: CASSLNSPTGGNSPLHF. The full variable domain, in which reference TRBV7-6 and TRBJ1-6 provide the parts outside the CDR3, is GAGVSQSPRYKVTKRGQDVALRCDPISGHVSLYWYRQALGQGPEFLTYFNYEAQQDKSGLPNDRFSAERPEGSISTLTIQRTEQRDSAMYRCASSLNSPTGGNSPLHFGNGTRLTVT.